This T cell receptor beta chain was observed in a study of blood T cell repertoires in COVID-19. Across the whole study: Acute-phase and convalescent COVID-19 samples originated in the United States, Italy and Spain. T cells, B-cell-depleted T cells, or PBMCs provided the cDNA or gDNA that served as material.

Trimming pared 6 bases from V and 2 bases from J, leaving 13 bases between. The CDR3 covers 14 residues. The germline V gene has CDR1 MGHDK and CDR2 SYGVNS. Authors' methods: Scientists estimated how many nucleated cells there were by amplifying reference gene primers. Produced via immunoSEQ multiplex PCR; TCRdb's table is partial and in-frame only. That table supplies the V and J calls and clone size; D and trimming were determined from the DNA. The sample shows about 150,000 clones, over 70% of them seen only once. The material sequenced was peripheral blood. This TCR was recovered from a man between 60 and 70 years old with acute or convalescent COVID-19. This chain links TRBV25-1 with TRBJ1-1, with D perhaps TRBD1 (5 bases). The CDR3 loop reads CASRLDSANTEAFF. The DNA for the CDR3 is TGTGCCAGCAGACTCGACAGTGCTAACACTGAAGCTTTCTTT.